This TCR beta chain was sequenced in a study of shared clonotypes between healthy human individuals. This clone was picked up one time. From germline, CDR1 is SGHTA and CDR2 FQGNSA. The junction had 15 bases not matched to a gene; V was cut back by 5 bases and J by 0 bases. This CDR3 has 18 amino acids. This table comes from immunoSEQ multiplex PCR, and its TCRdb copy is limited to in-frame clones, with some not included. The sample yields some 1,100,000 clones, approximately 80% seen once. The sequence was obtained from a man younger than 30 in good health. Some clones in this sample may be carry-over from other donors' samples. The V call is TRBV7-2, the J call TRBJ2-5; 7 bases match TRBD2. The sequencing sample was made of memory CD4+ T cells from PBMCs. As for subset: CD45RA-negative fraction. In nucleotides, the CDR3 is TGTGCCAGCAGCCAAACTTGGTCGGCTAGCGGTTACCAAGAGACCCAGTACTTC. Translation gives CASSQTWSASGYQETQYF.